The 18 T cell receptor beta chains presented below share a single source sample, sequenced in a study of T cell repertoires in cytomegalovirus infection. Each CDR3 protein is one row after TCRdb ran MiXCR on the reads. The sample includes 250,000 to 300,000 distinct CDR3 sequences, more than 20% of them seen just once. Sequencing was performed on PBMCs. These receptors all come from a human donor in good health (CMV status not recorded). Some clones in this sample may be carry-over from other donors' samples.

The genes are TRBV6-5 and TRBJ1-4, with TRBD1 matching 7 bases. V shed 6 bases, J shed 8 bases, and the junction held 9 bases outside the gene matches. The CDR3 is made up of 14 amino acids. Germline V CDR1 and CDR2: MNHEY, SVGAGI. The CDR3 DNA follows: TGTGCCAGCAGCCGCAACAGGGGTGGCGAAAAACTGTTTTTT. It yields the protein CASSRNRGGEKLFF.

The chain joins TRBV20-1 to TRBJ2-5, with D perhaps matching TRBD2 (6 bases). The germline gives CDR1 DFQATT, CDR2 SNEGSKA (reference sequence). V was trimmed by 6 bases and J by 5 bases, leaving 16 bases between them. This CDR3 region has 13 residues. CDR3 sequence reads: CSAPDGGVETQYF. DNA of the CDR3: TGCAGTGCCCCAGACGGGGGAGTGGAGACCCAGTACTTC.

This clonotype was counted between two and nine times. The chain has TRBV28 and TRBJ1-5; D uncertain. Trimming pared 2 bases from V and 6 bases from J, leaving 5 bases between. The CDR3 has 12 residues. In germline, CDR1 is MDHEN, CDR2 SYDVKM. Here the CDR3 DNA reads TGTGCCAGCAGTTTAATAGGTCAGCCCCAGCATTTT. This sequence encodes CASSLIGQPQHF.

There are many counts of this clonotype. The V and J genes are TRBV6-6 and TRBJ2-1; 12 bases map to TRBD2. This CDR3 comprises 14 residues. Germline loops: CDR1 MNHNY, CDR2 SVGAGI (reference sequence). V trimming: 2 bases; J trimming: 9 bases; junction bases outside the gene matches: 2. The CDR3 DNA sequence: TGTGCCAGCAGTTACGCGGGACTAGCGGGTGAGCAGTTCTTC. Translating it yields CASSYAGLAGEQFF.

The chain employs TRBV28 and TRBJ1-6; D uncertain. Between the trimmed V and J ends, which lost 2 bases and 5 bases, there was a span of 4 bases. Germline V lookup: CDR1 MDHEN, CDR2 SYDVKM. This CDR3 has 13 residues. The CDR3 DNA is TGTGCCAGCAGTTTAAAGGATAATTCACCCCTCCACTTT. Translating gives CASSLKDNSPLHF.

The table lists this clonotype with many counts. The chain uses TRBV7-2 and TRBJ2-2; TRBD2 agrees at 14 bases. This CDR3 has 16 amino acids. V was clipped by 6 bases and J by 3 bases; unmatched bases: 3. CDR1 SGHTA and CDR2 FQGNSA come from the germline V gene. CDR3 nucleotides: TGTGCCAGCAGTGGGACTAGCGGGAGTTACACCGGGGAGCTGTTTTTT. Its translation is CASSGTSGSYTGELFF.

This chain connects TRBV24-1 to TRBJ2-2, with no clear D. There are 14 residues in the CDR3. V was clipped by 6 bases and J by 2 bases, with 9 bases between them. The germline CDR1 and CDR2 sequences are KGHDR and SFDVKD. The CDR3 here is CATSSRLNTGELFF. As DNA, the CDR3 is TGTGCCACCAGTTCCCGCTTAAACACCGGGGAGCTGTTTTTT.

The chain employs TRBV24-1 and TRBJ2-7; unclear D gene. Trimming took off 4 bases at V and 7 bases at J, with 13 bases between the two ends. Germline CDR1 KGHDR, CDR2 SFDVKD. CDR3 length equals 13 residues. CDR3 nucleotides: TGTGCCACCAGTGAGTCACACCTTCGTGAGCAGTACTTC. Its translation: CATSESHLREQYF.

The chain recombines TRBV7-2 with TRBJ2-5, with 8 bases identical to TRBD1. This CDR3 is 13 amino acids long. The V gene's germline CDR1 is SGHTA and CDR2 FQGNSA. V was clipped by 1 base and J by 11 bases; unmatched bases: 6. CDR3 nucleotide sequence: TGTGCCAGCAGCTTAGGATGGACAGGGCGTCAGTACTTC. Protein product: CASSLGWTGRQYF.

V gene TRBV20-1 combines with J gene TRBJ1-5; D is undetermined. The CDR3 has 17 amino acids. The germline V gene encodes CDR1 DFQATT and CDR2 SNEGSKA (reference sequence). V was pared by 4 bases and J by 2 bases, with 21 bases between. CDR3 amino acids: CSATASIGLSGNQPQHF. The DNA of the CDR3 is TGCAGTGCTACAGCCTCGATAGGGTTGAGCGGCAATCAGCCCCAGCATTTT.

In regard to this clonotype: One end of the junction does not line up with germline, which may come from a read error. The chain employs TRBV7-7 and TRBJ2-1; TRBD2 matches 10 bases. The germline V gene encodes CDR1 SSHAT and CDR2 FNYEAQ (reference sequence). There are 15 residues in the CDR3. As DNA, the CDR3 is TGTGCTAGCAGCTTAAGCGGGGGGGATTACAATGAGCAGTTCTTC. Amino acid sequence: CASSLSGGDYNEQFF.

This sequence joins TRBV2 and TRBJ1-3; D is uncertain. CDR1 is SNHLY and CDR2 is FYNNEI in the germline V gene. This CDR3 is 14 amino acids long. Trimming shortened V by 4 bases and J by 3 bases, and 10 bases separated the two germline ends. The chain's CDR3 is CASSVPGFGNTIYF. The CDR3 coding sequence is TGTGCCAGCAGTGTCCCGGGATTTGGAAACACCATATATTTT.

The gene calls are TRBV20-1 and TRBJ1-5; D is unresolved. The CDR3 has 15 amino acids. CDR1 is DFQATT and CDR2 is SNEGSKA in the germline V gene (reference sequence). Trimming shortened V by 0 bases and J by 7 bases, and 16 bases separated the two germline ends. The CDR3 DNA reads TGCAGTGCTAGAGAAGGAGGTTCGGGGTTCCAGCCCCAGCATTTT. This codes for CSAREGGSGFQPQHF.

This clonotype came up many times. This chain joins TRBV7-2 and TRBJ1-4, with 7 bases aligning to TRBD1. The CDR3 is 15 amino acids. Trimming cost V 5 bases and J 5 bases; bases outside gene matches: 8. Germline values: CDR1 SGHTA, CDR2 FQGNSA. The chain's CDR3 is CASSPGTVLNEKLFF. Here the CDR3 DNA reads TGTGCCAGCAGCCCCGGGACAGTCTTAAATGAAAAACTGTTTTTT.

The table lists this clonotype with many counts. The chain is built from TRBV11-2 and TRBJ1-2; no definite D call. The CDR3 runs to 12 residues. Trimming pared 4 bases from V and 3 bases from J, leaving 6 bases between. Germline V gene sequence: CDR1 SGHAT, CDR2 FQNNGV. The CDR3 DNA reads as TGTGCCAGCAGCTCGACCCACTATGGCTACACCTTC. This encodes CASSSTHYGYTF.

This clonotype was observed many times. V usage is TRBV12-3 or TRBV12-4 and J usage is TRBJ1-5; D unclear. With 3 bases removed from V and 5 bases from J, the gap between germline ends came to 8 bases. The CDR3 length is 13 residues. For the CDR3, the DNA is TGTGCCAGCAGTTTGAATGACGATCAGCCCCAGCATTTT. Protein product: CASSLNDDQPQHF.

The rearrangement uses TRBV29-1 and TRBJ2-3, with TRBD2 matching 14 bases. The CDR3 sequence is 15 residues long. V lost 6 bases and J lost 4; bases outside the gene matches: 6. The germline V gene has CDR1 SQVTM and CDR2 ANQGSEA. The CDR3: CSVTGTSGSADTQYF. The CDR3 nucleotides are TGCAGCGTAACCGGGACTAGCGGGAGTGCAGATACGCAGTATTTT.

The rearrangement links TRBV19 to TRBJ2-1, with TRBD2 identical over 13 bases. This CDR3 has 13 amino acids. V lost 11 bases and J lost 6; bases outside the gene matches: 4. Germline V lookup: CDR1 LNHDA, CDR2 SQIVND (reference sequence). The CDR3 region has the DNA TGTGCCGGGAGGACTAGCGGGAGCAATGAGCAGTTCTTC. Translated: CAGRTSGSNEQFF.